The 20 T cell receptor beta chains given below trace back to one sample, sequenced in a study of OX40 agonist ivuxolimab in advanced cancers. Libraries were prepared by immunoSEQ multiplex PCR; TCRdb keeps only in-frame clonotypes and omits some of them. This table has some 41,000 clones, roughly 91% appearing once. Sequencing used CD4+ or CD8+ T cells sorted from blood, obtained in a trial of the OX40 agonist ivuxolimab. The receptor source for this set is an adult with an advanced solid tumor such as melanoma, head and neck, liver or kidney cancer.

This rearrangement joins TRBV7-9 to TRBJ1-1; D is unresolved. Trimming took 4 bases from V and 5 from J, leaving 14 bases between them. Germline CDR1 reads SEHNR; CDR2 reads FQNEAQ (reference sequence). The CDR3 loop spans 14 amino acids. The DNA for the CDR3 is TGTGCCAGCAGCTCGACCCCCCAGTCAACTGAAGCTTTCTTT. It is translated as CASSSTPQSTEAFF.

The CDR3 spells CASSHIGQGEFGYTF. CDR3 in DNA: TGCGCCAGCAGCCACATCGGACAGGGGGAGTTTGGCTACACCTTC. This chain connects TRBV4-1 to TRBJ1-2, with 10 bases identical to TRBD1. CDR3 length: 15 residues. V lost 3 bases to trimming and J lost 7 bases; unmatched junction nucleotides: 8. Looked up from germline, CDR1 is MGHRA and CDR2 is YSYEKL.

This clone has just one count. CDR3 coding DNA: TGTGCCAGCTCACCACCATCGGGGACAGTAGGAAACACCATATATTTT. It translates to CASSPPSGTVGNTIYF. The chain has TRBV18 and TRBJ1-3; 7 bases agree with TRBD1. The CDR3 has 16 residues. CDR1 is KGHSH, CDR2 LQKENI, per germline. V trimming: 0 bases; J trimming: 4 bases; junction bases outside the gene matches: 6. Full variable domain (missing parts from reference TRBV18 and TRBJ1-3): NAGVMQNPRHLVRRRGQEARLRCSPMKGHSHVYWYRQLPEEGLKFMVYLQKENIIDESGMPKERFSAEFPKEGPSILRIQQVVRGDSAAYFCASSPPSGTVGNTIYFGEGSWLTVV.

This clone occurred once. The gene calls are TRBV5-8 and TRBJ2-4; D is perhaps TRBD2 (5 bases). This CDR3 region has 14 residues. Trimming stripped 4 bases from V and 1 base from J, with 9 bases between. Germline CDR1 reads SGHTS; CDR2 reads YDEGEE. The CDR3 sequence: CASSLPGAKNIQYF. Written as DNA, the CDR3 is TGTGCCAGCAGCCTCCCGGGGGCCAAAAACATTCAGTACTTC.

This chain uses TRBV2 with TRBJ2-1, with 7 bases fitting TRBD1. The germline gives CDR1 SNHLY, CDR2 FYNNEI. CDR3 length: 14 amino acids. After removal of 5 bases from V and 5 bases from J, the junction contained 6 bases not matched to a gene. CDR3 nucleotides: TGTGCCAGCAGTTACCCCGACAGGGACAATGAGCAGTTCTTC. This gives the protein CASSYPDRDNEQFF.

The chain carries TRBV21-1 and TRBJ1-2; the listed D gene, TRBD1, was not tested against the DNA. TRBV21-1 is given as a pseudogene. The CDR3 is made up of 17 amino acids. CDR3 region: CASSKLCYGQKKYGYTF. The DNA for the CDR3 is TGTGCCAGCAGCAAATTGTGTTATGGACAGAAGAAATATGGCTACACCTTC.

The gene calls are TRBV5-1 and TRBJ1-1, with 11 bases that match TRBD1. The trim removed 3 bases at V and 5 bases at J, leaving 6 bases unmatched. Germline V lookup: CDR1 SGHRS, CDR2 YFSETQ. The CDR3 runs to 15 residues. The CDR3 DNA is TGCGCCAGCAGCTCGGGACAGGGGGTTTTTACTGAAGCTTTCTTT. Residues: CASSSGQGVFTEAFF.

This rearrangement joins TRBV29-1 to TRBJ2-5, with 9 bases fitting TRBD1. Germline-derived CDR1 and CDR2 are SQVTM and ANQGSEA. The J segment lost 4 bases and the V segment lost 8 bases, leaving 20 bases of the junction unmatched. CDR3 length: 17 residues. The CDR3 loop is CSIAGQGSKGDRETQYF. The CDR3 coding sequence is TGCAGCATTGCAGGACAGGGGTCTAAAGGAGACCGAGAGACCCAGTACTTC.

As regards this clone: One end of the junction is discordant with germline, which a read error may explain. The CDR3 loop is CASSLVRSEHFF. CDR3 nucleotides: TGTGCCAGCAGCTTAGTCAGATCGGAGCATTTCTTC. This chain connects TRBV7-2 to TRBJ2-1; D ambiguous. Germline-derived CDR1 and CDR2 are SGHTA and FQGNSA. This CDR3 region has 12 residues.

This chain joins TRBV6-1 and TRBJ2-7, with D uncertain. The CDR3 loop spans 12 amino acids. V was cut by 3 bases and J by 6 bases, with 9 bases left in between. Per germline, CDR1 MNHNS and CDR2 SASEGT. The chain's CDR3 is CASSESTLEQYF. Here the CDR3 DNA reads TGTGCCAGCAGTGAGTCGACTCTCGAGCAGTACTTC.

V and J are TRBV6-6 and TRBJ2-2, with 8 nucleotides matching TRBD1. The CDR3 length is 15 residues. V lost 6 bases, J lost 0 bases, and 3 bases stayed unmatched. CDR1 and CDR2 (germline): MNHNY, SVGAGI (reference sequence). CDR3 sequence: CASRHRGTNTGELFF. CDR3 in DNA: TGTGCCAGCAGGCACAGGGGGACGAACACCGGGGAGCTGTTTTTT.

This clone was found once. The chain couples TRBV5-1 to TRBJ2-7; the D gene is possibly TRBD1 (6 bases). This CDR3 is 14 amino acids long. Germline lookup yields CDR1 SGHRS and CDR2 YFSETQ. V lost 2 bases and J 2 bases, leaving 11 bases between the germline ends. CDR3 in amino acids: CASSLMGATYEQYF. The CDR3 DNA is TGCGCCAGCAGCTTAATGGGGGCCACCTACGAGCAGTACTTC. The full variable domain, its missing parts supplied by reference TRBV5-1 and TRBJ2-7, is KAGVTQTPRYLIKTRGQQVTLSCSPISGHRSVSWYQQTPGQGLQFLFEYFSETQRNKGNFPGRFSGRQFSNSRSEMNVSTLELGDSALYLCASSLMGATYEQYFGPGTRLTVT.

V gene TRBV5-8 combines with J gene TRBJ1-1; D is undetermined. The CDR3 covers 13 residues. Per the germline V gene, CDR1 is SGHTS and CDR2 is YDEGEE. The V and J ends lost 4 bases and 11 bases respectively, with 18 bases between them. The CDR3 DNA follows: TGTGCCAGCAGCGTGGTCCAGGCTCGTGTGGCTTTCTTT. Its translation is CASSVVQARVAFF.

The chain recombines TRBV5-1 with TRBJ2-7; weak D call: TRBD2 (6 bases). Germline-derived CDR1 and CDR2 are SGHRS and YFSETQ. V was trimmed by 4 bases and J by 5 bases, leaving 22 bases between them. The CDR3 sequence is 16 residues long. CDR3: CASSAGLRDFSHEQYF. In nucleotides, the CDR3 is TGCGCCAGCAGCGCGGGTCTTCGGGACTTTTCCCACGAGCAGTACTTC.

The V gene is TRBV9, the J gene TRBJ1-3, with a tentative D call TRBD1 (5 bases). CDR3 length: 16 amino acids. Germline values: CDR1 SGDLS, CDR2 YYNGEE. Trimming took off 1 base at V and 4 bases at J, with 15 bases between the two ends. The CDR3 DNA follows: TGTGCCAGCAGCGTACTCGCGGCTGGGGGGGGAAACACCATATATTTT. This sequence encodes CASSVLAAGGGNTIYF.

For the CDR3, the DNA is TGTGCCAGCAACTTCGGCCTTACTTATCAGCCCCAGCATTTT. Amino acid sequence: CASNFGLTYQPQHF. This chain connects TRBV28 to TRBJ1-5, with D unresolved. The CDR3 is made up of 14 amino acids. With 7 bases removed from V and 5 bases from J, the gap between germline ends came to 15 bases. Per the germline V gene, CDR1 is MDHEN and CDR2 is SYDVKM.

Concerning this clone itself: The final CDR3 position lacks the conserved phenylalanine or tryptophan, pointing to a likely read error. CDR3 bases: TGTGCCAGCAGTTACTCGAACAGGGAGGGATCACCCCTCCACCTT. Amino acids: CASSYSNREGSPLHL. The chain has TRBV6-5 and TRBJ1-6; weak D call: TRBD1 (6 bases). V was cut by 0 bases and J by 10 bases, with 13 bases left in between. The CDR3 sequence is 15 residues long. Per the germline V gene, CDR1 is MNHEY and CDR2 is SVGAGI.

This clone was found once. The rearrangement links TRBV10-3 to TRBJ1-4; D is uncertain. CDR1 and CDR2 from the germline V gene are ENHRY and SYGVKD. The CDR3 extends over 14 amino acids. Trimming cost V 5 bases and J 5 bases, with 12 bases left between them. This CDR3 reads CAISPGQQNEKLFF. Here the CDR3 DNA reads TGTGCCATCAGTCCCGGGCAACAGAATGAAAAACTGTTTTTT.

CDR3 protein: CASSKMGGPQHF. For the CDR3, the DNA is TGCGCCAGCAGCAAGATGGGGGGGCCCCAGCATTTT. The chain is built from TRBV4-1 and TRBJ1-5; tentative D call: TRBD1 (5 bases). V was pared by 5 bases and J by 9 bases, with 11 bases between. This CDR3 contains 12 residues. CDR1 is MGHRA and CDR2 is YSYEKL in the germline V gene.

The chain combines TRBV5-5 with TRBJ2-3; D is unresolved. Looked up from germline, CDR1 is SGHKS and CDR2 is YYEKEE (reference sequence). The CDR3 runs to 15 residues. The ends were cut back, 0 bases at V and 5 bases at J, with 13 bases in the middle. The DNA of the CDR3 is TGTGCCAGCAGCTTGGGTCTTTCGGCCATAGATACGCAGTATTTT. Translation gives CASSLGLSAIDTQYF. Drawing the rest from reference TRBV5-5 and TRBJ2-3, the complete variable domain is DAGVTQSPTHLIKTRGQQVTLRCSPISGHKSVSWYQQVLGQGPQFIFQYYEKEERGRGNFPDRFSARQFPNYSSELNVNALLLGDSALYLCASSLGLSAIDTQYFGPGTRLTVL.